Shown below are 16 T cell receptor beta chains from a single sample sequenced in a study of regulatory dendritic cells for organ transplantation. For these receptors, no antigen is known. CFSE-labeled sorted T cells met regulatory or mature dendritic cells for 4 to 6 days. Assay used: immunoSEQ multiplex PCR; TCRdb lists only in-frame clones, some missing. The sample contains roughly 12,000 clones, 79% of which appear only once. The sample consisted of naive CD8+ T cells from blood cultured with regulatory dendritic cells. Subset denoted: CD45RA+ naive T cells. Source of these receptors: a human donor in good health.

This chain uses TRBV15 with TRBJ1-4; D remains ambiguous. Trimming removed 4 bases from V and 0 bases from J, with 9 bases in between. Germline V gene data show CDR1 as LNHNV and CDR2 as YYDKDF (reference sequence). CDR3 length: 15 amino acids. CDR3 DNA: TGTGCCACCAGCACTCCTGGAGCAACTAATGAAAAACTGTTTTTT. Its translation: CATSTPGATNEKLFF.

The chain combines TRBV9 with TRBJ2-3; tentatively, D is TRBD1 (6 bases). Germline values: CDR1 SGDLS, CDR2 YYNGEE. Trimming left V 3 bases short and J 0 bases short, with 8 bases between. The CDR3 is 14 amino acids. The CDR3 sequence: CASSEGVSTDTQYF. The CDR3, as DNA: TGTGCCAGCAGCGAGGGGGTGAGCACAGATACGCAGTATTTT.

This clone is labeled medium-sized. The chain couples TRBV27 to TRBJ2-1; the match to TRBD1 covers 7 bases. Germline CDR1 is MNHEY and CDR2 is SMNVEV (reference sequence). This CDR3 region has 16 residues. With 5 bases clipped from V and 2 bases from J, the junction kept 9 bases outside the gene matches. Written as DNA, the CDR3 is TGTGCCAGCAGTCCCCGACAGGGTGTGACCTACAATGAGCAGTTCTTC. Residues: CASSPRQGVTYNEQFF.

V gene TRBV7-2 combines with J gene TRBJ1-1, with TRBD1 matching 7 bases. This CDR3 is 14 amino acids long. The germline CDR1 and CDR2 sequences are SGHTA and FQGNSA. V shed 2 bases, J shed 11 bases, and the junction held 11 bases outside the gene matches. As DNA, the CDR3 is TGTGCCAGCAGCTTAAGCCCGACAGGGATCGGGGCTTTCTTT. Translation gives CASSLSPTGIGAFF.

The V gene is TRBV7-8, the J gene TRBJ2-3; possibly TRBD2 for D (6 bases). The CDR3 spans 17 residues. Germline-derived CDR1 and CDR2 are SGHVS and FQNEAQ. Between the trimmed V and J ends, which lost 5 bases and 2 bases, there was a span of 20 bases. CDR3 loop: CASSRLIADPYTDTQYF. CDR3 DNA: TGTGCCAGCAGCAGGCTGATAGCGGACCCCTACACAGATACGCAGTATTTT.

This sequence joins TRBV9 and TRBJ2-7; TRBD1 agrees at 9 bases. The germline CDR1 and CDR2 sequences are SGDLS and YYNGEE. CDR3 length: 16 residues. The V and J ends lost 4 bases and 1 base, in that order; junction bases with no gene match: 9. The DNA for the CDR3 is TGTGCCAGCAGCCCTTGGCCGGGACAGGGATCCTACGAGCAGTACTTC. Its protein product is CASSPWPGQGSYEQYF.

The chain carries TRBV2 and TRBJ2-1, with TRBD2 identical over 9 bases. This CDR3 is 13 amino acids long. Unmatched junction bases numbered 6, after V lost 7 bases and J lost 8 bases. Germline CDR1 and CDR2: SNHLY and FYNNEI. The CDR3 DNA reads TGTGCCAGCAATAGCGGGGGTTGGGATGAGCAGTTCTTC. Encoded protein: CASNSGGWDEQFF.

A few counts support this clone. The V call is TRBV14, the J call TRBJ1-6; the match to TRBD1 covers 8 bases. V shed 4 bases, J shed 9 bases, and the junction held 2 bases outside the gene matches. Germline loops: CDR1 SGHDN, CDR2 FVKESK. CDR3 length: 13 residues. The CDR3 loop reads CASSLTGGSPLHF. CDR3 DNA sequence: TGTGCCAGCAGCCTTACAGGGGGTTCACCCCTCCACTTT.

This chain connects TRBV7-9 to TRBJ2-2; the D gene is possibly TRBD2 (5 bases). V was cut by 1 base and J by 5 bases, with 14 bases left in between. This CDR3 spans 16 amino acids. Germline assignment: CDR1 SEHNR and CDR2 FQNEAQ (reference sequence). The CDR3 nucleotides read TGTGCCAGCAGCTTAGTACTAACCGGGGTAACCGGGGAGCTGTTTTTT. It yields the protein CASSLVLTGVTGELFF.

The chain combines TRBV7-6 with TRBJ2-3, with 8 bases that match TRBD2. V was clipped by 1 base and J by 4 bases; unmatched bases: 7. Looked up from germline, CDR1 is SGHVS and CDR2 is FNYEAQ. This CDR3 contains 16 residues. CDR3 nucleotides: TGTGCCAGCAGCTTAGGAGCGGGGGAGTTCGCAGATACGCAGTATTTT. This codes for CASSLGAGEFADTQYF.

The chain has TRBV4-1 and TRBJ1-1; 7 bases agree with TRBD1. V lost 4 bases to trimming and J lost 1 base; unmatched junction nucleotides: 6. Germline V gene sequence: CDR1 MGHRA, CDR2 YSYEKL. The CDR3 consists of 15 residues. This CDR3 is CASSPGDSGNTEAFF. As DNA, the CDR3 is TGCGCCAGCAGCCCCGGGGACAGCGGGAACACTGAAGCTTTCTTT.

This clone is medium-sized (0.01 to 0.1%) within its sample. The V gene is TRBV6-5, the J gene TRBJ1-2, with D unresolved. CDR3 length: 11 residues. Germline values: CDR1 MNHEY, CDR2 SVGAGI. Trimming removed 6 bases at V and 8 bases at J, with 10 bases between. This CDR3 reads CASSSGSGYTF. The CDR3 nucleotides read TGTGCCAGCAGCTCTGGGAGCGGCTACACCTTC.

The chain is built from TRBV9 and TRBJ2-1; a weak D match, TRBD2 (6 bases). Germline lookup yields CDR1 SGDLS and CDR2 YYNGEE. The germline V and J ends were trimmed by 4 bases and 6 bases, with 20 bases remaining between them. The CDR3 is 16 residues long. This CDR3 is CASSPSRDLVGNEQFF. The CDR3 DNA reads TGTGCCAGCAGCCCCAGTCGGGACTTAGTGGGCAATGAGCAGTTCTTC.

This clone was detected once. This chain joins TRBV2 and TRBJ1-4; TRBD1 matches at 8 bases. The CDR3 covers 15 residues. Per germline, CDR1 SNHLY and CDR2 FYNNEI. With V trimmed by 3 bases and J by 8 bases, 8 bases remained unmatched. CDR3 residues: CASSEIGRGREKLFF. Here the CDR3 DNA reads TGTGCCAGCAGTGAGATCGGCAGGGGGCGGGAAAAACTGTTTTTT.

This chain uses TRBV27 with TRBJ2-7; no clear D gene. Germline V gene lookup returns CDR1 MNHEY and CDR2 SMNVEV (reference sequence). V lost 4 bases, J lost 2 bases, and 6 bases lay in between. This CDR3 is built from 12 residues. The CDR3 spells CASSSPTYEQYF. The DNA for the CDR3 is TGTGCCAGCAGTTCCCCCACCTACGAGCAGTACTTC.

A few counts support this clone. The CDR3 is CASSLVSSAYNEQFF. The CDR3 coding sequence is TGTGCCAGCAGCTTAGTAAGTTCAGCCTACAATGAGCAGTTCTTC. The V gene is TRBV7-9, the J gene TRBJ2-1, with unresolved D. The CDR3 sequence is 15 residues long. With 1 base removed from V and 2 bases from J, the gap between germline ends came to 9 bases. The V gene's germline CDR1 is SEHNR and CDR2 FQNEAQ (reference sequence).